This entry lists 9 T cell receptor beta chains sequenced from one sample in a study of cytomegalovirus exposure and HLA in healthy donors (dated by TCRdb to about 2017). The library came from the immunoSEQ multiplex PCR assay. For the multiplex PCR, a mixture combining 60 forward primers for TCR Vbeta segments and 13 reverse primers for TCR Jbeta segments was used. Here the immuneACCESS table is served through TCRdb, limited to in-frame sequences with V and J called. Missing clones are a known gap in these copies; in checked studies unresolved V genes cover under half, and the rest lacks a known reason. This sample comprises about 150,000 clones, 80% of them detected only once. The ten largest clones capture under 15% of the sample. What was sequenced was PBMCs. The receptors shown here come from a woman between 40 and 50 years old in good health and CMV-seronegative.

The CDR3 here is CASSDLGALAKNIQYF. The DNA of the CDR3 is TGTGCCAGCAGTGACCTGGGGGCCCTAGCCAAAAACATTCAGTACTTC. The V and J genes are TRBV6-1 and TRBJ2-4, with D possibly being TRBD1 (6 bases). The germline V gene has CDR1 MNHNS and CDR2 SASEGT. This CDR3 contains 16 residues. V lost 3 bases and J lost 0, with 12 bases in between.

Only one count was recorded for this clone. Sequence at one end of the junction differs from germline and may be a read error. The rearrangement joins TRBV7-9 to TRBJ2-2; the D gene is possibly TRBD1 (5 bases). This CDR3 contains 12 residues. The germline gives CDR1 SEHNR, CDR2 FQNEAQ (reference sequence). CDR3 residues: CSSSRTGRELFF. DNA for the CDR3: TGTTCCAGCAGCCGAACAGGACGGGAGCTGTTTTTT.

The genes are TRBV18 and TRBJ1-4; TRBD1 might be the D (6 bases). Between the trimmed V and J ends, which lost 3 bases and 5 bases, there was a span of 10 bases. CDR1 is KGHSH, CDR2 LQKENI, per germline. CDR3 length equals 14 residues. The CDR3 coding sequence is TGTGCCAGCTCACCGCGGACAGCAAATGAAAAACTGTTTTTT. This sequence encodes CASSPRTANEKLFF.

This clone has just one count. This chain links TRBV20-1 with TRBJ1-2; possibly TRBD1 for D (6 bases). The CDR3 length is 11 residues. Germline CDR1 is DFQATT and CDR2 is SNEGSKA (reference sequence). The V end lost 6 bases, the J end lost 4 bases, and 9 bases lay between the germline ends. CDR3 sequence reads: CSAPQGYGYTF. As DNA, the CDR3 is TGCAGTGCGCCACAGGGCTATGGCTACACCTTC.

The chain has TRBV11-3 and TRBJ2-3; 10 bases line up with TRBD2. CDR3 length: 14 residues. Germline CDR1 SGHNT, CDR2 YENEEA. The V and J ends lost 5 bases and 8 bases, in that order; junction bases with no gene match: 7. The CDR3 sequence is CASSLSGGAGTQYF. The CDR3 coding sequence is TGTGCCAGCAGCCTGAGCGGGGGGGCGGGTACGCAGTATTTT.

The chain couples TRBV7-3 to TRBJ1-1, with D possibly matching TRBD1 (5 bases). V lost 2 bases, J lost 11 bases, and 15 bases lay in between. The CDR3 contains 13 residues. Germline assignment: CDR1 SGHTA and CDR2 FQGTGA. CDR3 DNA sequence: TGTGCCAGCAGCTTACGGGCAGGGACTGTGGCTTTCTTT. Translation: CASSLRAGTVAFF.

This sequence joins TRBV15 and TRBJ1-1; D is perhaps TRBD1 (6 bases). This CDR3 contains 17 residues. V gave up 4 bases and J gave up 1 base, with 19 bases separating them. Germline CDR1 and CDR2: LNHNV and YYDKDF (reference sequence). The CDR3 coding sequence is TGTGCCACCAGCACAGGAAAATACGGGACAACGAACACTGAAGCTTTCTTT. This gives the protein CATSTGKYGTTNTEAFF.

The V gene is TRBV7-8, the J gene TRBJ1-2; 9 nucleotides line up with TRBD1. V lost 5 bases and J lost 2; bases outside the gene matches: 12. This CDR3 region has 17 residues. Per germline, CDR1 SGHVS and CDR2 FQNEAQ. The CDR3 loop reads CASSRSGQGYRNYGYTF. The DNA for the CDR3 is TGTGCCAGCAGCCGATCGGGACAGGGATATCGAAACTATGGCTACACCTTC. The variable domain in full, completed from reference TRBV7-8 and TRBJ1-2, reads GAGVSQSPRYKVAKRGQDVALRCDPISGHVSLFWYQQALGQGPEFLTYFQNEAQLDKSGLPSDRFFAERPEGSVSTLKIQRTQQEDSAVYLCASSRSGQGYRNYGYTFGSGTRLTVV.

This sequence joins TRBV5-1 and TRBJ2-7; 7 bases agree with TRBD1. The CDR3 is made up of 14 amino acids. After removal of 0 bases from V and 3 bases from J, the junction contained 3 bases not matched to a gene. The germline V gene has CDR1 SGHRS and CDR2 YFSETQ. CDR3 loop: CASSLAGTDYEQYF. In DNA form, the CDR3 reads TGCGCCAGCAGCTTGGCCGGGACAGACTACGAGCAGTACTTC. Combining the CDR3 with reference TRBV5-1 and TRBJ2-7 gives the whole variable domain KAGVTQTPRYLIKTRGQQVTLSCSPISGHRSVSWYQQTPGQGLQFLFEYFSETQRNKGNFPGRFSGRQFSNSRSEMNVSTLELGDSALYLCASSLAGTDYEQYFGPGTRLTVT.